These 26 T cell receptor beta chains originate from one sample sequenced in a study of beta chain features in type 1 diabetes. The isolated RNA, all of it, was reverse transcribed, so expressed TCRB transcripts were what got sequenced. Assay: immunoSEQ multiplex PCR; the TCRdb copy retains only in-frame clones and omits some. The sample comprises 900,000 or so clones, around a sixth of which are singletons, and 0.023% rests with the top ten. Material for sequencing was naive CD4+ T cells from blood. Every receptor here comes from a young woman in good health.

Here the CDR3 reads CASTLTGGNYGYTF. Written as DNA, the CDR3 is TGTGCCAGTACCCTAACCGGGGGCAACTATGGCTACACCTTC. This chain uses TRBV19 with TRBJ1-2, with D maybe TRBD1 (6 bases). V lost 7 bases and J lost 2, with 14 bases in between. The CDR3 has 14 amino acids. CDR1 is LNHDA, CDR2 SQIVND, per germline (reference sequence).

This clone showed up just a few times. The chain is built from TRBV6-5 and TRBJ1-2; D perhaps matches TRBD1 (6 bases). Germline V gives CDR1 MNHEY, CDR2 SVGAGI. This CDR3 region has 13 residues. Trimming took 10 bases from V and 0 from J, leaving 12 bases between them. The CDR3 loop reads CATYRVSNYGYTF. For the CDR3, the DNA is TGTGCCACCTACAGGGTTTCTAACTATGGCTACACCTTC.

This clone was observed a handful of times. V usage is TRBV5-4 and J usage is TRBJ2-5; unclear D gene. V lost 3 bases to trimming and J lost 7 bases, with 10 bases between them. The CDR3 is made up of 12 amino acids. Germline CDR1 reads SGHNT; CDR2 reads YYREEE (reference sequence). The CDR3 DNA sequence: TGTGCCAGCAGCTCGGATGGTTGGACCCAGTACTTC. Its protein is CASSSDGWTQYF.

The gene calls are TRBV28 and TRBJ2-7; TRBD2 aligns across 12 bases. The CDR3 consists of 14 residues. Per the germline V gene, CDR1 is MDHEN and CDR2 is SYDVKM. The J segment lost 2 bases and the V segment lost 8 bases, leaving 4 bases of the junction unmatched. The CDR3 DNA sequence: TGTGCCAGCCAACTAGCGGGGGGAACCTACGAGCAGTACTTC. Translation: CASQLAGGTYEQYF.

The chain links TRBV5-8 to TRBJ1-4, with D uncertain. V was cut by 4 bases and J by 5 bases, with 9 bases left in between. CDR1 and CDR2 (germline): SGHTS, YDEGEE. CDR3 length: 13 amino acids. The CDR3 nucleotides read TGTGCCAGCAGCAGAAGGGAGAATGAAAAACTGTTTTTT. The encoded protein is CASSRRENEKLFF.

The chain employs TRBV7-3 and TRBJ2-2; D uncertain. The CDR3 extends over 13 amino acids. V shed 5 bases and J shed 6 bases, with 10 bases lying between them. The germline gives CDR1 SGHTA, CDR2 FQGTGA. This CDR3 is CASSPRAAGELFF. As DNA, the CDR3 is TGTGCCAGCAGCCCCCGGGCGGCCGGGGAGCTGTTTTTT.

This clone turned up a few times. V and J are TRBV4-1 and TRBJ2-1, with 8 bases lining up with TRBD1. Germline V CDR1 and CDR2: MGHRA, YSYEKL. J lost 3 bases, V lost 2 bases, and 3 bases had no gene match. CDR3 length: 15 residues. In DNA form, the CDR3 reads TGCGCCAGCAGCCAAAACAGGGGGTACTACAATGAGCAGTTCTTC. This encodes CASSQNRGYYNEQFF.

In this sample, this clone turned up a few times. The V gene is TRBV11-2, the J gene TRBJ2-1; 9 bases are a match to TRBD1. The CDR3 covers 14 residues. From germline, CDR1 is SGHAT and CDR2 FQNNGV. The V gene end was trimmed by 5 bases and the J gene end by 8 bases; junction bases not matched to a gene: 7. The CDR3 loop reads CASSPGTGFHEQFF. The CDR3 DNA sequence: TGTGCCAGCAGCCCAGGGACAGGGTTTCATGAGCAGTTCTTC.

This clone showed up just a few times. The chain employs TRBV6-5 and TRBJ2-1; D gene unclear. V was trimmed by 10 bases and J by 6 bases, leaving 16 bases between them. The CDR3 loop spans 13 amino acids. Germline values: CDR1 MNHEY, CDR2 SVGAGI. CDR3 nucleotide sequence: TGTGCCACCGCCGTGGGCCTCACCAATGAGCAGTTCTTC. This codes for CATAVGLTNEQFF.

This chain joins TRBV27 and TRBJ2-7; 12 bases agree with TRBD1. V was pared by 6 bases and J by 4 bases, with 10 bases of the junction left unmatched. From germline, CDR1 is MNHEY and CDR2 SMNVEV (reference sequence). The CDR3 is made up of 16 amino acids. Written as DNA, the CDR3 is TGTGCCAGCAGGCGGGCCGGGACAGGGGGCGTATACGAGCAGTACTTC. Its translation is CASRRAGTGGVYEQYF.

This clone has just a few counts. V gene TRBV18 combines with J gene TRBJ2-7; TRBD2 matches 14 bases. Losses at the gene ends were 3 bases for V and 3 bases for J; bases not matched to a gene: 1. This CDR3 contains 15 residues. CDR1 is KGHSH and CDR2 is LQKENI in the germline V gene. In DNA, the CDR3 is TGTGCCAGCTCACCGGGACTAGCGGGAGACTACGAGCAGTACTTC. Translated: CASSPGLAGDYEQYF.

DNA of the CDR3: TGTGCCAGCAGCCCAGTGCGGGGGTACACTGAAGCTTTCTTT. Its translation is CASSPVRGYTEAFF. The chain combines TRBV7-8 with TRBJ1-1; possibly TRBD1 for D (5 bases). The CDR3 contains 14 residues. Germline V lookup: CDR1 SGHVS, CDR2 FQNEAQ. Trimming left V 5 bases short and J 3 bases short, with 13 bases between.

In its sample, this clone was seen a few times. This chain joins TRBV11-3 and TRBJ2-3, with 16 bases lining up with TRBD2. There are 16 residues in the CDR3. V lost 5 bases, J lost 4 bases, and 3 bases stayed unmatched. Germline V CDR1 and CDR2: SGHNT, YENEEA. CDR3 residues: CASSAGTSGRADTQYF. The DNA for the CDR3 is TGTGCCAGCAGCGCCGGGACTAGCGGGAGGGCAGATACGCAGTATTTT.

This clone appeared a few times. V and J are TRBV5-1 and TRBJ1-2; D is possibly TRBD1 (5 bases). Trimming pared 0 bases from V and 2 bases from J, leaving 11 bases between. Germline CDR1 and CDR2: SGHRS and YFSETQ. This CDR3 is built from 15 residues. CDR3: CASSLAGGANYGYTF. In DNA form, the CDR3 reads TGCGCCAGCAGCTTGGCCGGCGGGGCGAACTATGGCTACACCTTC.

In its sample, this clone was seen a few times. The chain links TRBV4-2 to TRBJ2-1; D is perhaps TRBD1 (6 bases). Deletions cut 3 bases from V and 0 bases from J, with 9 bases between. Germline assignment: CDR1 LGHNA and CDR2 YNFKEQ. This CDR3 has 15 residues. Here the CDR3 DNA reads TGTGCCAGCAGCCAGACGACAGGCTCCTACAATGAGCAGTTCTTC. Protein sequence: CASSQTTGSYNEQFF.

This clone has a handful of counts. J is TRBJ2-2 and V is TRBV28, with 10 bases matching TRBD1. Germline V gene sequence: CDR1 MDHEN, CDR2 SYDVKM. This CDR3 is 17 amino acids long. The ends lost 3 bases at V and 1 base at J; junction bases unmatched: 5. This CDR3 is CASSFLGQGRNTGELFF. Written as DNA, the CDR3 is TGTGCCAGCAGTTTTTTGGGACAGGGGCGGAACACCGGGGAGCTGTTTTTT.

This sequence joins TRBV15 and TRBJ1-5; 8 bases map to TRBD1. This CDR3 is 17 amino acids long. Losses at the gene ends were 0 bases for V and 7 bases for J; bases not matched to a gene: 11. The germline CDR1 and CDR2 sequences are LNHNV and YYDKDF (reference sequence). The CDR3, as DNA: TGTGCCACCAGCAGAGATCCGGTGGCAGGGGGCCGCCAGCCCCAGCATTTT. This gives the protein CATSRDPVAGGRQPQHF.

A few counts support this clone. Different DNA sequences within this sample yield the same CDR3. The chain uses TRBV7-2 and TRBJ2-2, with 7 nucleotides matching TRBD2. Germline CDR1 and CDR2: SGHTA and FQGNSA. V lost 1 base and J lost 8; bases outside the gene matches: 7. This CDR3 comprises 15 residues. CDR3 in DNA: TGTGCCAGCAGCTTAGTGGGAGGGCCGGAAGGGGAGCTGTTTTTT. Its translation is CASSLVGGPEGELFF.

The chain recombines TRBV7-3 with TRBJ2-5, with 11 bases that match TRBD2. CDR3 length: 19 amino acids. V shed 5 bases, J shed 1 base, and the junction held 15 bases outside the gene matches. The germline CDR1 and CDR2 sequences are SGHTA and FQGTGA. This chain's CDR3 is CASSPGVAGGGVVQETQYF. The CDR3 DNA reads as TGTGCCAGCAGCCCTGGGGTAGCGGGAGGGGGAGTTGTCCAAGAGACCCAGTACTTC.

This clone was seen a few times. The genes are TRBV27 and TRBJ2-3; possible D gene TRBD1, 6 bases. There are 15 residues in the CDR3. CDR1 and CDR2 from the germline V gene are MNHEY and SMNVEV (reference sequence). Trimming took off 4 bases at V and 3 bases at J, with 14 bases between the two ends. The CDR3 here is CASSSAARGTDTQYF. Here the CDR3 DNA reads TGTGCCAGCAGTTCTGCGGCCAGGGGTACAGATACGCAGTATTTT.

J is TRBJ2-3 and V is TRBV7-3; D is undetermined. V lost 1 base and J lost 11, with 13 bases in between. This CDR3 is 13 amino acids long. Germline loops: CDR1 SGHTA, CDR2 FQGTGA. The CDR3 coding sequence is TGTGCCAGCAGCTTAAGGGTGACCGGCGGGCAGTATTTT. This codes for CASSLRVTGGQYF. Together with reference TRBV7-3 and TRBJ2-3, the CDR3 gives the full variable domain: GAGVSQTPSNKVTEKGKYVELRCDPISGHTALYWYRQSLGQGPEFLIYFQGTGAADDSGLPNDRFFAVRPEGSVSTLKIQRTERGDSAVYLCASSLRVTGGQYFGPGTRLTVL.

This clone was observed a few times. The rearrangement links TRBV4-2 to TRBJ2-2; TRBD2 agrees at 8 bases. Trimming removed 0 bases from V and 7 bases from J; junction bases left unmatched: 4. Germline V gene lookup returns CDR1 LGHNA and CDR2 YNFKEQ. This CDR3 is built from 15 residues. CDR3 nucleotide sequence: TGTGCCAGCAGCCAAGAAGCGGGAGCGGGCGGGGAGCTGTTTTTT. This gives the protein CASSQEAGAGGELFF.

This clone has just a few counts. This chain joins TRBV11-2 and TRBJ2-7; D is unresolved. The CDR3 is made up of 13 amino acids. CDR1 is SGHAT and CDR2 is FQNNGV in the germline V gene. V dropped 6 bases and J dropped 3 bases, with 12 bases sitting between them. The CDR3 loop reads CASSLRVDYEQYF. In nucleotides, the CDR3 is TGTGCCAGCAGTTTGAGAGTTGACTACGAGCAGTACTTC.

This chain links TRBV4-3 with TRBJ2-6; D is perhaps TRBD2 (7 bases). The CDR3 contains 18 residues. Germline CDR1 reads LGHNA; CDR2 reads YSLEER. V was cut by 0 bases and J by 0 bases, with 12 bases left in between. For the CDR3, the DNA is TGCGCCAGCAGCCAAGAGATAGGGGGGGGCTCTGGGGCCAACGTCCTGACTTTC. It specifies CASSQEIGGGSGANVLTF.

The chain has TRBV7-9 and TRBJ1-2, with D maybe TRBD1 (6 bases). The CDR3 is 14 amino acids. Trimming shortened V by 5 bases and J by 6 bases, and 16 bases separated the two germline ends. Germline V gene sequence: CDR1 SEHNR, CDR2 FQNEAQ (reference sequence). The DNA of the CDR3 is TGTGCCAGCAGCCAACAACAGGGAGGGCATGGCTACACCTTC. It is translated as CASSQQQGGHGYTF.

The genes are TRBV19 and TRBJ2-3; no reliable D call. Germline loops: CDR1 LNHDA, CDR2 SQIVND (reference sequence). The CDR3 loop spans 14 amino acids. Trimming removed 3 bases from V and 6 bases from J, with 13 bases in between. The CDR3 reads CASSIHVQRDTQYF. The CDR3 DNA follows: TGTGCCAGTAGTATCCATGTCCAAAGGGATACGCAGTATTTT.